The clone carrying this T cell receptor beta chain was detected only a few times. The target antigen is unknown. In germline, CDR1 is MNHNS, CDR2 SASEGT. The V end was cut by 3 bases, the J end by 3 bases, with 20 bases between. The CDR3 length is 17 residues. These data belong to a study of CD8+ T cells in alopecia areata. Study-wide background: The drug, tofacitinib, lasted 6 to 18 months, followed by 6 months off drug. Findings of the study overall: Higher clonality than in normal scalp was seen in lesional scalp, especially alopecia totalis/universalis.

Treatment of the sample: oral pan-JAK inhibitor, 5-10 mg twice daily. Lesional scalp punch biopsies and peripheral blood came from alopecia areata patients. RNA, once extracted, was reverse transcribed into cDNA for use as the sequencing template. Sequencing used immunoSEQ multiplex PCR; TCRdb keeps in-frame clones, though not all of them. The sample yields 95,000 to 100,000 clones, 60% to 65% seen once. This receptor was identified in a human donor with alopecia areata. The source material was CD8+ T cells sorted from blood, sampled at week 4, from a patient treated with tofacitinib. The chain carries TRBV6-1 and TRBJ1-2; D not resolved. The CDR3 loop is CASSEEVGKSNHYGYTF. In DNA form, the CDR3 reads TGTGCCAGCAGTGAGGAGGTCGGCAAAAGTAATCACTATGGCTACACCTTC.